The T cell receptor (beta chain) described here comes from a study of T cells in women clearing cervical HPV infection. Overall study results and limits: Cases carried less TRBV6-7 than controls: 0.11% versus 0.16%. Timing of associations relative to infection is unclear; T-cell subsets were not isolated. Repertoire richness, not evenness, was significantly elevated in CIN3+ cases versus controls. A classifier using richness and V gene abundances reached an AUC of approximately 0.8.

The data were produced by immunoSEQ multiplex PCR, yet TCRdb's version contains in-frame clones alone and is incomplete. The table lists 20,000 to 25,000 clones. CDR1 and CDR2 from the germline V gene are SGHAT and FQNNGV. J gave up 0 bases and V 4 bases, and 4 bases lay outside the gene matches. The CDR3 has 15 residues. As concerns this clone: Its antigen is unidentified. The observed sequence ends 3 residues before the CDR3 terminus, with the missing tail filled in from the germline J gene.

This clonotype was obtained from a woman between 18 and 69 years old with a cervical HPV16 infection that either progressed to CIN3+ or cleared (not recorded which). The chain carries TRBV11-2 and TRBJ2-7; 9 bases are a match to TRBD1. The sequencing input was blood buffy coat. CDR3 loop: CASSWGQGVSYEQYF. CDR3 bases read: TGTGCCAGCAGCTGGGGACAGGGAGTCTCCTACGAG. The complete variable domain, with remaining parts taken from reference TRBV11-2 and TRBJ2-7, reads EAGVAQSPRYKIIEKRQSVAFWCNPISGHATLYWYQQILGQGPKLLIQFQNNGVVDDSQLPKDRFSAERLKGVDSTLKIQPAKLEDSAVYLCASSWGQGVSYEQYFGPGTRLTVT.